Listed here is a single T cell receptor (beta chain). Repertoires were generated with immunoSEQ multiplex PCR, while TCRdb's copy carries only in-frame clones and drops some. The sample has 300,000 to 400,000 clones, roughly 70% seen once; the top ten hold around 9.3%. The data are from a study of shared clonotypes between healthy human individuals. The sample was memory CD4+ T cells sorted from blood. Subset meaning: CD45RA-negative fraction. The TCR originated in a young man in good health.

The CDR3 DNA is TGTGCCAGCAGTAGTGGGACTAGCGGGAGTCGGGAGCAGTTCTTC. This codes for CASSSGTSGSREQFF. V gene TRBV6-5 combines with J gene TRBJ2-1; 14 nucleotides agree with TRBD2. The CDR3 is 15 residues long. In germline, CDR1 is MNHEY, CDR2 SVGAGI. J lost 10 bases, V lost 5 bases, and 7 bases had no gene match.